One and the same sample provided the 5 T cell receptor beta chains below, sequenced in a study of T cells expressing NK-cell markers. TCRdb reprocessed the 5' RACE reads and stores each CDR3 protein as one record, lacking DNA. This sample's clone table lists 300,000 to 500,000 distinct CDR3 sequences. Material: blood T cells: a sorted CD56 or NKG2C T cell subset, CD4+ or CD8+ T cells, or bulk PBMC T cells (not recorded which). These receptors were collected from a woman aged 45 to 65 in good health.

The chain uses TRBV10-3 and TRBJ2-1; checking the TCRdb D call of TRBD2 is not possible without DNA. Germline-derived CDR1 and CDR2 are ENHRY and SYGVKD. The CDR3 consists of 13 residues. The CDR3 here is CAISGPRTSGQFF.

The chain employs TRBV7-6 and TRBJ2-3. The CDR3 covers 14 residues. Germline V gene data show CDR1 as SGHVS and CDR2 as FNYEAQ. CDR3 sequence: CASSLAYTERPQYF.

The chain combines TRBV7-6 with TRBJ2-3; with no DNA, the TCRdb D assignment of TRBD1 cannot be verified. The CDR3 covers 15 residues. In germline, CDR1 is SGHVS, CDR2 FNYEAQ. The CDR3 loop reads CASSGDRDLTDTQYF. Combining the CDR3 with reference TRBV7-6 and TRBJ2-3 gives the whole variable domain GAGVSQSPRYKVTKRGQDVALRCDPISGHVSLYWYRQALGQGPEFLTYFNYEAQQDKSGLPNDRFSAERPEGSISTLTIQRTEQRDSAMYRCASSGDRDLTDTQYFGPGTRLTVL.

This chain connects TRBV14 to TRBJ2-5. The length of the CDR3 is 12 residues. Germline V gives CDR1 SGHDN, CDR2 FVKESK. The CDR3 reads CASSQQKVTQYF.

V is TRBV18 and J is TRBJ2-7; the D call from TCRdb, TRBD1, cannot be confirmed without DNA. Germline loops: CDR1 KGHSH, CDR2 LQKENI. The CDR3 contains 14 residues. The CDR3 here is CASSPGTVFYEQYF.